This TCR beta chain was identified in a study of CD8 T cells in Susac syndrome. After extraction with the RNeasy kit, about 0.45 to 1 ug of the RNA was reverse transcribed using random hexamers. MiXCR was run by TCRdb on the immunoSEQ multiplex PCR reads, yielding one entry per CDR3 protein. Among some 180,000 distinct CDR3 sequences listed, around 93% were seen once. Germline V gene sequence: CDR1 SGDLS, CDR2 YYNGEE. The CDR3 totals 14 residues. The V and J ends lost 4 bases and 0 bases respectively, with 10 bases between them. The genes are TRBV9 and TRBJ1-2, with a tentative D call TRBD1 (5 bases). Material for sequencing was CD4+ T cells from PBMCs. The TCR sequence derives from a human donor in good health. CDR3 region: CASSPGQANYGYTF. The CDR3 DNA sequence: TGTGCCAGCAGCCCAGGGCAGGCTAACTATGGCTACACCTTC.